One and the same sample provided the 2 T cell receptor beta chains below, sequenced in a study of cytomegalovirus exposure and HLA in healthy donors. The PCR employed 60 Vbeta primers together with 13 Jbeta primers. The protocol was immunoSEQ multiplex PCR, while the TCRdb copy is restricted to in-frame clones and leaves out a portion. The sample consists of roughly 110,000 clones, approximately 70% of them appearing once. Sequences were obtained from PBMCs. These receptors originate from a woman aged 25 to 45 in good health and CMV-seronegative.

This sequence joins TRBV30 and TRBJ1-2; D gene unclear. The CDR3 extends over 17 amino acids. From germline, CDR1 is GTSNPN and CDR2 SVGIG (reference sequence). With 2 bases removed from V and 2 bases from J, the gap between germline ends came to 21 bases. CDR3 DNA sequence: TGTGCCTGGAGTATCTCCCGAACAGCCTCGAGAAACTATGGCTACACCTTC. This gives the protein CAWSISRTASRNYGYTF.

V usage is TRBV13 and J usage is TRBJ1-3; D possibly corresponds to TRBD1 (6 bases). Germline lookup yields CDR1 PRHDT and CDR2 FYEKMQ (reference sequence). This CDR3 has 16 residues. Trimming stripped 5 bases from V and 0 bases from J, with 14 bases between. Here the CDR3 DNA reads TGTGCCAGCAGCCCGCCCGACAGGAGCTCTGGAAACACCATATATTTT. It translates to CASSPPDRSSGNTIYF.